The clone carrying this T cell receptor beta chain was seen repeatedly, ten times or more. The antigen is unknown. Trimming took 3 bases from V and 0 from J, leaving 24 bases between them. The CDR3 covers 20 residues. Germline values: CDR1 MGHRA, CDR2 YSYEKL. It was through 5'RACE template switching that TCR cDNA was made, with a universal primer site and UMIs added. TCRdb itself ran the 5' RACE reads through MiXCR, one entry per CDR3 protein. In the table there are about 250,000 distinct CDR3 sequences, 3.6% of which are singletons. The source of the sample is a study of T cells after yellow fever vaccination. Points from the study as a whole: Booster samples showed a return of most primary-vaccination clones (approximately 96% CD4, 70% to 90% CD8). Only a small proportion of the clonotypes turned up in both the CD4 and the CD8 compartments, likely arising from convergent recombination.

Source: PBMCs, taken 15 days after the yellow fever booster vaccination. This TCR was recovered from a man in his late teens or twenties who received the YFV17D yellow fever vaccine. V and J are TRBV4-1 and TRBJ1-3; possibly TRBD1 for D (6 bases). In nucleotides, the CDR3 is TGCGCCAGCAGCCAGAGACTGGTCGGGGGCCCCGCACTCTCTGGAAACACCATATATTTT. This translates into CASSQRLVGGPALSGNTIYF.